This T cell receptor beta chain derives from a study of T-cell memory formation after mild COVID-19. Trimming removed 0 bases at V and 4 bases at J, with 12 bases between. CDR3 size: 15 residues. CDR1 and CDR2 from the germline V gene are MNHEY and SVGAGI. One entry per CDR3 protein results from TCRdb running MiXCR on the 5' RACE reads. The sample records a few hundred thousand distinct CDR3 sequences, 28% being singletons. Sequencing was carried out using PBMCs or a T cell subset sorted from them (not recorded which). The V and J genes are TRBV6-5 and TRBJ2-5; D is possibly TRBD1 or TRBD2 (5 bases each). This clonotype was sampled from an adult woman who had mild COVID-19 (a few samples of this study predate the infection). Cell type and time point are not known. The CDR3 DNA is TGTGCCAGCAGTTACTCGAAGGCAGGGAGAGAGACCCAGTACTTC. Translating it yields CASSYSKAGRETQYF.